Sequencing of this TCR beta chain was carried out in a study of blood T cell repertoires in COVID-19. Background on the study: Both acute and convalescent COVID-19 samples were obtained from the United States, Italy and Spain.

In the original processing: Cell counts per sample came from amplifying reference gene primers. Some clones are missing from TCRdb's copy, which holds only in-frame ones; the method was immunoSEQ multiplex PCR. The D gene and trimming were derived from the DNA, and the V and J assignments and clone size from that table. The sample holds about 250,000 clones, approximately 85% seen once. This CDR3 has 13 residues. With 4 bases removed from V and 7 bases from J, the gap between germline ends came to 11 bases. Per the germline V gene, CDR1 is SGHRS and CDR2 is YFSETQ. The receptor comes from a woman in her seventies with acute or convalescent COVID-19. J is TRBJ1-4 and V is TRBV5-1, with D possibly being TRBD1 (6 bases). The sequenced sample was peripheral blood. CDR3 sequence (DNA): TGCGCCAGCAGCCTGGGACATATTGAAAAACTGTTTTTT. Encoded protein: CASSLGHIEKLFF.